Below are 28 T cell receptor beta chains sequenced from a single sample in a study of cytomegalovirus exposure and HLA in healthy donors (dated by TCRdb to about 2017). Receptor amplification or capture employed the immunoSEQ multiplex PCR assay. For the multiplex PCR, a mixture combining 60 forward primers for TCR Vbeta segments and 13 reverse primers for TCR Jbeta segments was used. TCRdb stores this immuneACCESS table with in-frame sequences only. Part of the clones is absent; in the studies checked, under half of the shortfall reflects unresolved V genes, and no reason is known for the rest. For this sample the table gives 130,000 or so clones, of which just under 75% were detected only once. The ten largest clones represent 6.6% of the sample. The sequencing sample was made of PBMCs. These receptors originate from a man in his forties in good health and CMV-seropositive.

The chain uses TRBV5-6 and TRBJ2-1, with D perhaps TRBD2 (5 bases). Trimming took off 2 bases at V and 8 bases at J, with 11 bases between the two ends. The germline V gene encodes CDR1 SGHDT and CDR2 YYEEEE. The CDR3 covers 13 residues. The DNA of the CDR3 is TGTGCCAGCAGCTTCGGGGAGATGGATGAGCAGTTCTTC. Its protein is CASSFGEMDEQFF.

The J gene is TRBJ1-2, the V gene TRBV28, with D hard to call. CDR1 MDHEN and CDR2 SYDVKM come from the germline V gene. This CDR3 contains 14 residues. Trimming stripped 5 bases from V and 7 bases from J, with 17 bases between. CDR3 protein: CASSVSPEVGGYTF. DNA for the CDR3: TGTGCCAGCAGTGTTTCCCCTGAGGTCGGTGGCTACACCTTC.

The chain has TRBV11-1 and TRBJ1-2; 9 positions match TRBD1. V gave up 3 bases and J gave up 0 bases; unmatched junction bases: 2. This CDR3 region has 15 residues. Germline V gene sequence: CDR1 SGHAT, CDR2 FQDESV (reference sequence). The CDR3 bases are TGTGCCAGCAGCTTCGACAGGGGGACTAACTATGGCTACACCTTC. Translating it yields CASSFDRGTNYGYTF.

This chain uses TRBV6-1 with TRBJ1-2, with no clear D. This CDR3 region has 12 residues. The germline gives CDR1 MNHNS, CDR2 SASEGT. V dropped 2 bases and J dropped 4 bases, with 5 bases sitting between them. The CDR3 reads CASSETGYGYTF. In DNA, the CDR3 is TGTGCCAGCAGTGAAACGGGCTATGGCTACACCTTC.

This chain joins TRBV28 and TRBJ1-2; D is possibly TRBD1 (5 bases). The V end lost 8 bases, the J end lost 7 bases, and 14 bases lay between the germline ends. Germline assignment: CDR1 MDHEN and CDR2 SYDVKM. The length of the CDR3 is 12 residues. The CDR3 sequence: CASQVGGGGYTF. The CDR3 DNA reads TGTGCCAGCCAGGTGGGGGGGGGTGGCTACACCTTC.

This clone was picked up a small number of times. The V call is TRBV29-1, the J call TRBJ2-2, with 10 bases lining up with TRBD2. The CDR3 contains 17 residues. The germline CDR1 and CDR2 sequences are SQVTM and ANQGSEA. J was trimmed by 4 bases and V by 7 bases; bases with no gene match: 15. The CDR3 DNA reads TGCAGCGCCGGGGGGGGGTTTAGCGGGAGGACCACCGGGGAGCTGTTTTTT. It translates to CSAGGGFSGRTTGELFF.

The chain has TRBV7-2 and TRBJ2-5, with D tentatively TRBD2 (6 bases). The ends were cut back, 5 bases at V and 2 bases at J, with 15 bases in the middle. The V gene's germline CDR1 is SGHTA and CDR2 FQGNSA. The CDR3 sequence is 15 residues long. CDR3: CASSLRESGQETQYF. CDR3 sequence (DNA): TGTGCCAGCAGCCTGCGGGAAAGTGGGCAAGAGACCCAGTACTTC. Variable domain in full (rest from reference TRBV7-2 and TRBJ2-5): GAGVSQSPSNKVTEKGKDVELRCDPISGHTALYWYRQSLGQGLEFLIYFQGNSAPDKSGLPSDRFSAERTGGSVSTLTIQRTQQEDSAVYLCASSLRESGQETQYFGPGTRLLVL.

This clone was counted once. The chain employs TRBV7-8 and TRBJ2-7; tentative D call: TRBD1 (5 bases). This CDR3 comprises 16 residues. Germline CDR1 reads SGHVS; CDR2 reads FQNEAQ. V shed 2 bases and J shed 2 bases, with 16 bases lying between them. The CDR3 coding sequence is TGTGCCAGCAGCTTACGAATAAGAGACAGCGCCTACGAGCAGTACTTC. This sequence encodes CASSLRIRDSAYEQYF.

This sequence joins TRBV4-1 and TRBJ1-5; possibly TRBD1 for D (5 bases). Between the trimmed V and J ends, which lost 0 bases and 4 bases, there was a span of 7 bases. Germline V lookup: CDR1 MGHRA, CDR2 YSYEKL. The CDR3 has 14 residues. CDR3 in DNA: TGCGCCAGCAGCCAAGAGTCAGGGAATCAGCCCCAGCATTTT. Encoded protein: CASSQESGNQPQHF.

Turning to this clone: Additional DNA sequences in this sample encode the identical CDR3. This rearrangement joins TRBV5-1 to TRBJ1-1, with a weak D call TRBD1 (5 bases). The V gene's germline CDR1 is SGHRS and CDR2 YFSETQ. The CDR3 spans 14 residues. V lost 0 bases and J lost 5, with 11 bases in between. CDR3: CASSLGGSVTEAFF. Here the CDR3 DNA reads TGCGCCAGCAGCTTGGGGGGCAGTGTGACTGAAGCTTTCTTT.

DNA of the CDR3: TGTGCCAGCAGCTTGATGGGCTGCGGACGGGAGAGTCAGCCCCAGCATTTT. Translation: CASSLMGCGRESQPQHF. This chain joins TRBV5-6 and TRBJ1-5; D is ambiguous. CDR1 is SGHDT, CDR2 YYEEEE, per germline. This CDR3 contains 17 residues. V was shortened by 1 base and J by 6 bases, with 20 bases between the two germline ends.

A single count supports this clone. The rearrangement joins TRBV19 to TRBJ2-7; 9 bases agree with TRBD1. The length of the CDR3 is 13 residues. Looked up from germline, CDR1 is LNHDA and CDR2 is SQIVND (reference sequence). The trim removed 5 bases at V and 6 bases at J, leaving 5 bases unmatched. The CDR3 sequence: CASSRDRVSEQYF. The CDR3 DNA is TGTGCCAGTAGTCGGGACAGGGTCTCCGAGCAGTACTTC.

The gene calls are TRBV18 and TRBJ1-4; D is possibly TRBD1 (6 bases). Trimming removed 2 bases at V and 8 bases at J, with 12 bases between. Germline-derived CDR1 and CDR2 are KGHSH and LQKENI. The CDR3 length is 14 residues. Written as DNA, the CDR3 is TGTGCCAGCTCACCAGGAACAGGGCGCGAAAAACTGTTTTTT. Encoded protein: CASSPGTGREKLFF.

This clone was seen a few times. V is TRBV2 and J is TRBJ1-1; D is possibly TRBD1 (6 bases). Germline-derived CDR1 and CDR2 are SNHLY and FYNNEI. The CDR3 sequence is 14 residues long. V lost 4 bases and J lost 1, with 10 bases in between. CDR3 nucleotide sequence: TGTGCCAGCAGTGTTAGGACAGAGAACACTGAAGCTTTCTTT. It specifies CASSVRTENTEAFF.

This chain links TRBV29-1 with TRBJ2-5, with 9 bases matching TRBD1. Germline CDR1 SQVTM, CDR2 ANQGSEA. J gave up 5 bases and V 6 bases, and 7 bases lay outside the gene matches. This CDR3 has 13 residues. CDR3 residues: CSVGTGRGETQYF. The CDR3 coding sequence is TGCAGCGTCGGGACAGGGCGGGGGGAGACCCAGTACTTC.

CDR3 sequence: CATDGRGGELFF. The CDR3 DNA sequence: TGTGCCACAGATGGCCGGGGCGGGGAGCTGTTTTTT. The genes are TRBV9 and TRBJ2-2, with D perhaps TRBD2 (5 bases). V dropped 9 bases and J dropped 7 bases, with 13 bases sitting between them. Germline assignment: CDR1 SGDLS and CDR2 YYNGEE. CDR3 length: 12 residues.

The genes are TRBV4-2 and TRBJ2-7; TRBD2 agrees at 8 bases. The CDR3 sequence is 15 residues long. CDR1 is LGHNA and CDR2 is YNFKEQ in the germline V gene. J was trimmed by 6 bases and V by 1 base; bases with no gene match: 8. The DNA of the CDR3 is TGTGCCAGCAGCCAAGGGAGCGGGGGCCGGGTCGAGCAGTACTTC. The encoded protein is CASSQGSGGRVEQYF.

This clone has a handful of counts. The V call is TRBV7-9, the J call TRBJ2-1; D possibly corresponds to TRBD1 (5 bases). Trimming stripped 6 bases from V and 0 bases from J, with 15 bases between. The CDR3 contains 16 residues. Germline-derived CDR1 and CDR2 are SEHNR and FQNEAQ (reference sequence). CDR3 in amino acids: CASRPPSDSSYNEQFF. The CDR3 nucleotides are TGTGCCAGCAGACCACCCTCCGACAGCTCCTACAATGAGCAGTTCTTC.

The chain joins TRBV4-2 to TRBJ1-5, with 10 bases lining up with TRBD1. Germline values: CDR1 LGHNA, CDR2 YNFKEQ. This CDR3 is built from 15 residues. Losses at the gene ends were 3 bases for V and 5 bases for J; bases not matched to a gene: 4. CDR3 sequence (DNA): TGTGCCAGCAGCCAGAGACAGGGGGCGGATCAGCCCCAGCATTTT. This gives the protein CASSQRQGADQPQHF.

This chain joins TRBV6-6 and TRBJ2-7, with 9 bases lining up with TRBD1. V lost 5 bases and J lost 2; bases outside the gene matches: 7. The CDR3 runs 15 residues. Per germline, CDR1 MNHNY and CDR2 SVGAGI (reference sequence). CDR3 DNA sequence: TGTGCCAGCAGTCGGTCGGGACAGGGTGCCTACGAGCAGTACTTC. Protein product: CASSRSGQGAYEQYF.

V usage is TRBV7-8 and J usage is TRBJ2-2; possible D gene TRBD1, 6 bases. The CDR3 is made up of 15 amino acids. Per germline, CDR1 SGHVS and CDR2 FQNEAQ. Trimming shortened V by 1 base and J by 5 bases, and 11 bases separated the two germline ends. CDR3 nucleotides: TGTGCCAGCAGCTTAGACAGGGTGGGAACCGGGGAGCTGTTTTTT. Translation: CASSLDRVGTGELFF.

The CDR3 nucleotides are TGCGCCAGCAGCCAACGGGGACAGGCAAACATTCAGTACTTC. Translating it yields CASSQRGQANIQYF. The rearrangement joins TRBV4-1 to TRBJ2-4; the match to TRBD1 covers 8 bases. The CDR3 extends over 14 amino acids. Germline assignment: CDR1 MGHRA and CDR2 YSYEKL. The J segment lost 6 bases and the V segment lost 2 bases, leaving 3 bases of the junction unmatched.

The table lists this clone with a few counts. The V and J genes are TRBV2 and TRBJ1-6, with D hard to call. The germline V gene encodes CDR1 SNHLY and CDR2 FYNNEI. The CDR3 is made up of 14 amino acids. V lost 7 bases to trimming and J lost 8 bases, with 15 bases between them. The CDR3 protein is CASIFLGKDSPLHF. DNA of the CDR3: TGTGCCAGCATTTTCTTGGGCAAGGATTCACCCCTCCACTTT.

DNA for the CDR3: TGTGCCAGCAGCAAAAGAAAGACAGGGGGCGAGCAGTACTTC. Its protein product is CASSKRKTGGEQYF. V usage is TRBV21-1 and J usage is TRBJ2-7; whether TRBD1, the table's D call, matches the DNA was not checked. TRBV21-1 is flagged as a pseudogene. This CDR3 spans 14 amino acids.

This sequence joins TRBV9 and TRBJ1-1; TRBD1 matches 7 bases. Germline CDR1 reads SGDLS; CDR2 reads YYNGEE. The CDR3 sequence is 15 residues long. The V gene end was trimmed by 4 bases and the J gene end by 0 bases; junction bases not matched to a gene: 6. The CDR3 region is CASSPRGGMNTEAFF. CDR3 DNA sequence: TGTGCCAGCAGCCCAAGAGGGGGCATGAACACTGAAGCTTTCTTT.

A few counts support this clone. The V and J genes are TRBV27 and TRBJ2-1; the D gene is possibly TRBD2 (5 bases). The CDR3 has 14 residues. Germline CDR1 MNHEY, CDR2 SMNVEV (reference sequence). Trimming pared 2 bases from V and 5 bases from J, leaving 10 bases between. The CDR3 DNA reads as TGTGCCAGCAGTTTAGGCGGGTTTAACAATGAGCAGTTCTTC. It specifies CASSLGGFNNEQFF.

The DNA for the CDR3 is TGTGCCAGCAGTGAACCCCCCGACAGGGGCGGTAATGAAAAACTGTTTTTT. Protein sequence: CASSEPPDRGGNEKLFF. The genes are TRBV25-1 and TRBJ1-4, with 8 bases lining up with TRBD1. Germline V gene lookup returns CDR1 MGHDK and CDR2 SYGVNS. V dropped 2 bases and J dropped 4; count of bases not matched to a gene: 9. The CDR3 length is 17 residues.

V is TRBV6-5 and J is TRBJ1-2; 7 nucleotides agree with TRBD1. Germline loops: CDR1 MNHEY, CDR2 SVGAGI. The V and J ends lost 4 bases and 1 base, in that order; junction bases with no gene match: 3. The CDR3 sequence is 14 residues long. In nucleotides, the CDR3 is TGTGCCAGCAGTTCACAGGGGCTTAACTATGGCTACACCTTC. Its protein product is CASSSQGLNYGYTF.